This T cell receptor beta chain is from a study of CD8 T cells in ankylosing spondylitis. Trimming cost V 3 bases and J 7 bases; bases outside gene matches: 8. The CDR3 is 15 amino acids. Germline assignment: CDR1 KGHSH and CDR2 LQKENI. This clonotype was detected ten times or more. TCRdb passed the 5' RACE reads through MiXCR, listing each CDR3 protein once. The sample contains 130,000 or so distinct CDR3 sequences, around 7% of which appear only once. The gene calls are TRBV18 and TRBJ2-2; 7 bases agree with TRBD1. Sequenced: blood, either unsorted or a sorted T cell fraction (not recorded which). This sequence originates from a male donor with ankylosing spondylitis or in good health (not recorded which). The DNA of the CDR3 is TGTGCCAGCTCACCCACGACAGGGAACGGCGGGGAGCTGTTTTTT. This translates into CASSPTTGNGGELFF.